One and the same sample provided the 14 T cell receptor beta chains below, sequenced in a study of blood T cell repertoires in COVID-19. Clones were sequenced by immunoSEQ multiplex PCR, and TCRdb holds only the in-frame ones, with some missing. The table has fewer than 150,000 clones, about 80% seen once; the top ten hold approximately 16%. The sequenced material came from peripheral blood. The receptors come from a woman aged 45-65 years with acute or convalescent COVID-19.

The V gene is TRBV3-1 (or the pseudogene TRBV3-2), the J gene TRBJ1-3; D is unclear. CDR3 size: 14 residues. Germline V gene sequence: CDR1 LGHDT, CDR2 YNNKEL (reference sequence). The V end lost 3 bases, the J end lost 4 bases, and 10 bases lay between the germline ends. The CDR3: CASSQHDSGNTIYF. CDR3 bases: TGTGCCAGCAGCCAGCACGACTCAGGAAACACCATATATTTT.

The chain uses TRBV5-5 and TRBJ1-1, with 9 bases lining up with TRBD1. The CDR3 is made up of 17 amino acids. Germline lookup yields CDR1 SGHKS and CDR2 YYEKEE (reference sequence). The V and J ends lost 3 bases and 0 bases, in that order; junction bases with no gene match: 9. CDR3 in amino acids: CASSSRDREGVNTEAFF. The CDR3 region has the DNA TGTGCCAGCAGCTCCCGGGACAGGGAAGGAGTGAACACTGAAGCTTTCTTT. The whole variable domain, remainder taken from reference TRBV5-5 and TRBJ1-1, is DAGVTQSPTHLIKTRGQQVTLRCSPISGHKSVSWYQQVLGQGPQFIFQYYEKEERGRGNFPDRFSARQFPNYSSELNVNALLLGDSALYLCASSSRDREGVNTEAFFGQGTRLTVV.

The V gene is TRBV30, the J gene TRBJ1-2; D uncertain. This CDR3 has 12 residues. Germline assignment: CDR1 GTSNPN and CDR2 SVGIG (reference sequence). Trimming pared 3 bases from V and 1 base from J, leaving 6 bases between. DNA of the CDR3: TGTGCCTGGAGCCCGGTTAACTATGGCTACACCTTC. This gives the protein CAWSPVNYGYTF.

The chain has TRBV7-9 and TRBJ2-1; 7 nucleotides line up with TRBD1. V shed 3 bases and J 0 bases; nucleotides not matched to a gene: 2. The germline gives CDR1 SEHNR, CDR2 FQNEAQ (reference sequence). The CDR3 runs 15 residues. The DNA of the CDR3 is TGTGCCAGCAGCTTGACAGGGAGCTCCTACAATGAGCAGTTCTTC. It is translated as CASSLTGSSYNEQFF.

The chain combines TRBV19 with TRBJ1-1, with D perhaps TRBD1 (5 bases). Germline CDR1 is LNHDA and CDR2 is SQIVND (reference sequence). The CDR3 runs 15 residues. V gave up 5 bases and J gave up 0 bases, with 13 bases separating them. The CDR3 sequence: CASSARRQMNTEAFF. CDR3 DNA sequence: TGTGCCAGTAGTGCCCGTAGACAGATGAACACTGAAGCTTTCTTT.

This clone showed up just once. The rearrangement joins TRBV3-1 (or the pseudogene TRBV3-2) to TRBJ1-5; D is unclear. V lost 1 base and J 1 base, leaving 8 bases between the germline ends. Per the germline V gene, CDR1 is LGHDT and CDR2 is YNNKEL (reference sequence). The CDR3 loop spans 15 amino acids. The CDR3 region is CASSQAPLSNQPQHF. The CDR3, as DNA: TGTGCCAGCAGCCAAGCCCCACTAAGCAATCAGCCCCAGCATTTT.

This sequence joins TRBV6-5 and TRBJ1-1; 10 bases align to TRBD1. The trim removed 4 bases at V and 7 bases at J, leaving 3 bases unmatched. The CDR3 totals 13 residues. The germline gives CDR1 MNHEY, CDR2 SVGAGI. CDR3 amino acids: CASSWTGGGEAFF. As DNA, the CDR3 is TGTGCCAGCAGTTGGACAGGGGGGGGTGAAGCTTTCTTT.

The rearrangement links TRBV28 to TRBJ1-1, with 9 nucleotides matching TRBD1. The CDR3 loop spans 14 amino acids. The J segment lost 3 bases and the V segment lost 6 bases, leaving 5 bases of the junction unmatched. Germline-derived CDR1 and CDR2 are MDHEN and SYDVKM. CDR3 in DNA: TGTGCCAGCAGCGCCGGGACAGGGCACACTGAAGCTTTCTTT. It codes for CASSAGTGHTEAFF.

V usage is TRBV7-8 and J usage is TRBJ1-2; weak D call: TRBD1 (5 bases). CDR1 is SGHVS, CDR2 FQNEAQ, per germline. V lost 1 base and J 3 bases, leaving 12 bases between the germline ends. The CDR3 is 15 residues long. The CDR3 DNA reads TGTGCCAGCAGCTTAGGGGTAGGCAGGGACTATGGCTACACCTTC. Protein: CASSLGVGRDYGYTF.

This rearrangement joins TRBV9 to TRBJ2-3; 9 nucleotides align to TRBD2. CDR3 size: 15 residues. Trimming at V came to 1 base and at J to 6 bases, leaving 6 bases not matched to a gene. Germline V gene lookup returns CDR1 SGDLS and CDR2 YYNGEE. CDR3 DNA: TGTGCCAGCAGCGTAAAGACTAGCGGTGGGGATACGCAGTATTTT. It translates to CASSVKTSGGDTQYF.

V usage is TRBV6-6 and J usage is TRBJ1-4; 7 nucleotides agree with TRBD1. The CDR3 has 16 residues. J gave up 0 bases and V 10 bases, and 11 bases lay outside the gene matches. Germline values: CDR1 MNHNY, CDR2 SVGAGI (reference sequence). Written as DNA, the CDR3 is TGTGCCACCCTTACGGGACAGCGCGCAACTAATGAAAAACTGTTTTTT. Amino acid sequence: CATLTGQRATNEKLFF.

This clone was recorded only once. CDR3 sequence (DNA): TGCGCCAGCAGGACCGGGACAGGGGGTCCAGATACGCAGTATTTT. Amino acids: CASRTGTGGPDTQYF. The rearrangement links TRBV5-1 to TRBJ2-3; TRBD1 aligns across 11 bases. V was clipped by 5 bases and J by 4 bases; unmatched bases: 6. This CDR3 is built from 15 residues. Germline values: CDR1 SGHRS, CDR2 YFSETQ.

This rearrangement joins TRBV7-2 to TRBJ1-1; no definite D call. The CDR3 is made up of 14 amino acids. The V gene's germline CDR1 is SGHTA and CDR2 FQGNSA. V was shortened by 2 bases and J by 4 bases, with 11 bases between the two germline ends. The CDR3 sequence is CASSLSSGSTEAFF. Here the CDR3 DNA reads TGTGCCAGCAGCTTAAGTTCCGGGTCCACTGAAGCTTTCTTT.

This rearrangement joins TRBV6-5 to TRBJ2-1; TRBD1 is a possible D gene (5 bases). The CDR3 totals 13 residues. V lost 7 bases and J 7 bases, leaving 14 bases between the germline ends. Germline values: CDR1 MNHEY, CDR2 SVGAGI. As DNA, the CDR3 is TGTGCCAGCACCGAGACAGTAGGAAATGAGCAGTTCTTC. This sequence encodes CASTETVGNEQFF.